The clone carrying this T cell receptor (beta chain) was picked up a small number of times. The antigen is unknown. This entry is derived from a study of T cell responses to AZD1222 COVID-19 vaccine. The CDR3 runs to 15 residues. Overall study findings and caveats: Nearly half of spike-specific TCRs reportedly target variant regions that are unmutated in the B.1.351 and B.1.1.7 variants. The number of AZD1222 recipients seropositive at baseline was only five to seven.

Using immunoSEQ multiplex PCR, the repertoire was profiled, and TCRdb retains in-frame clones only, with some absent. The sample yields about 97,000 clones, about 89% seen once. The clonotype was recovered from an adult in good health. The J gene is TRBJ2-5, the V gene TRBV1; TRBD1 reflects the table's D call only, with no check against the DNA. TRBV1 is listed as a pseudogene. The specimen comprised peripheral blood, sampled on day 0 of AZD1222 vaccination. CDR3 protein: CTSSQECRVGETQYF. The CDR3 DNA reads TGCACCAGCAGCCAAGAGTGCAGGGTAGGGGAGACCCAGTACTTC.